This TCR beta chain was observed in a study of cytomegalovirus exposure and HLA in healthy donors. The V segment lost 4 bases and the J segment 3 bases; nucleotides outside the gene matches: 6. The CDR3 is 13 residues long. From germline, CDR1 is SQVTM and CDR2 ANQGSEA. This PCR relied on a set of 60 Vbeta primers and 13 Jbeta primers. Produced via immunoSEQ multiplex PCR; TCRdb's table is partial and in-frame only. There are about 50,000 clones in the sample; about 84% occur only once, and 1.5% to 2% lies in the top ten. The sequence came from a man aged 25 to 45 in good health and CMV-seronegative. The sample comprised PBMCs. The V gene is TRBV29-1, the J gene TRBJ2-7, with 7 bases fitting TRBD2. CDR3 nucleotides: TGCAGCGTTGTGCGGGAGTCCGTCTACGAGCAGTACTTC. Its protein product is CSVVRESVYEQYF.